This T cell receptor beta chain was captured in a study of CD8+CD57+ T cells in acquired aplastic anemia. The template used for profiling TCR beta VDJ and CDR3 was genomic DNA. TCRdb re-derived calls from the reads in MiXCR, one entry per CDR3 protein. The sample lists under 200,000 distinct CDR3 sequences; around three fifths were seen once. With 3 bases clipped from V and 6 bases from J, the junction kept 11 bases outside the gene matches. The V gene's germline CDR1 is KGHDR and CDR2 SFDVKD. The CDR3 runs 16 residues. As concerns this clonotype: Its antigen is currently unknown.

The study's findings and limits: Patients had twenty-nine CD8+ CDR3 sequences in common with controls (the shared set). Patients and controls were not found to differ significantly in CD8+ Simpson's diversity.

The sample taken for sequencing was sorted CD4+, CD8+, or CD8+CD57+ T cells (not recorded which) from PBMCs. This rearrangement joins TRBV24-1 to TRBJ2-3; 7 bases are a match to TRBD1. The sequence was collected from a human donor with severe aplastic anemia or a healthy control (not recorded which). The CDR3 DNA reads as TGTGCCACCAGTGATCCCGGGACAGATTTCGCCGATACGCAGTATTTT. Its protein product is CATSDPGTDFADTQYF.